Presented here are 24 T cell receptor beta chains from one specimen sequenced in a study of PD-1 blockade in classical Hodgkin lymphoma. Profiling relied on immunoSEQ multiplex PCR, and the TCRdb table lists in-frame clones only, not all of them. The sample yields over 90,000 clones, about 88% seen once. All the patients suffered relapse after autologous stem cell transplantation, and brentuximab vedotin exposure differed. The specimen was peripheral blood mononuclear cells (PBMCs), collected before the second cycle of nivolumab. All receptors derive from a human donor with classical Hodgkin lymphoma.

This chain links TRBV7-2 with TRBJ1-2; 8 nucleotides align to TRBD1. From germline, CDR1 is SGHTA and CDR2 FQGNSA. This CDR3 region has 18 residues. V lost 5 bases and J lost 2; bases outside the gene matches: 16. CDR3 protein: CASSAELGRGRKNYGYTF. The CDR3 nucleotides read TGTGCCAGCAGCGCTGAACTGGGCAGGGGGCGCAAAAACTATGGCTACACCTTC.

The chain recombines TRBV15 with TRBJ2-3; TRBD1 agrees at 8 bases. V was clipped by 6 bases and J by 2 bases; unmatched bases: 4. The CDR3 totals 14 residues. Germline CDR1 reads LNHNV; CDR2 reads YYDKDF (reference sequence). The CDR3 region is CATRDRVPTDTQYF. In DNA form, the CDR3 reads TGTGCCACCAGGGACAGGGTACCCACAGATACGCAGTATTTT.

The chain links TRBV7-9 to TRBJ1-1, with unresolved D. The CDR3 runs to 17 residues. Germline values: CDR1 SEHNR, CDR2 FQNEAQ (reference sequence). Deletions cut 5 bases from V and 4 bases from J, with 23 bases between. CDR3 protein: CASSTRSEGPELTEAFF. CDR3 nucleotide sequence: TGTGCCAGCAGCACGAGGTCGGAGGGCCCCGAACTCACTGAAGCTTTCTTT. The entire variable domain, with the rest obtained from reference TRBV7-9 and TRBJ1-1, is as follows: DTGVSQNPRHKITKRGQNVTFRCDPISEHNRLYWYRQTLGQGPEFLTYFQNEAQLEKSRLLSDRFSAERPKGSFSTLEIQRTEQGDSAMYLCASSTRSEGPELTEAFFGQGTRLTVV.

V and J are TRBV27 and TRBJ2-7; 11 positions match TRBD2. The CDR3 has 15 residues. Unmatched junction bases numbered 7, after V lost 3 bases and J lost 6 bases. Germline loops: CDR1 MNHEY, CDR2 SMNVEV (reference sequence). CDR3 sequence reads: CASSFLAGGVGEQYF. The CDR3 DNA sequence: TGTGCCAGCAGTTTCCTAGCGGGAGGAGTAGGCGAGCAGTACTTC.

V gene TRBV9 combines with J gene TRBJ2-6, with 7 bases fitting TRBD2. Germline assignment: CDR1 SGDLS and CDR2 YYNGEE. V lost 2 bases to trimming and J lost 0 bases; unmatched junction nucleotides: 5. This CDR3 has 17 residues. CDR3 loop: CASSVLAASSGANVLTF. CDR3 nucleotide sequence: TGTGCCAGCAGCGTTCTAGCGGCCAGCTCTGGGGCCAACGTCCTGACTTTC.

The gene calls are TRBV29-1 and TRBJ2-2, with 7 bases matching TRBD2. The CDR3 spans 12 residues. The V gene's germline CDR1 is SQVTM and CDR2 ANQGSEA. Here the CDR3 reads CSGRRDTGELFF. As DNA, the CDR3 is TGCTCCGGGAGGAGGGACACCGGGGAGCTGTTTTTT.

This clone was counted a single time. In DNA, the CDR3 is TGTGCCAGCAGCTACCAAAGGTCTAGCACAGATACGCAGTATTTT. This gives the protein CASSYQRSSTDTQYF. The rearrangement uses TRBV11-2 and TRBJ2-3; D gene unclear. The CDR3 is 15 amino acids. Trimming removed 4 bases at V and 0 bases at J, with 11 bases between. Germline V gene sequence: CDR1 SGHAT, CDR2 FQNNGV.

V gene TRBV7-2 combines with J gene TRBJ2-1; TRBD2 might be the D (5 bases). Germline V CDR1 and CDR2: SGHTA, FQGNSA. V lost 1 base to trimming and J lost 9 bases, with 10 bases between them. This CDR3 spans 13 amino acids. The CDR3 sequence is CASSLGTRGEQFF. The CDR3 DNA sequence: TGTGCCAGCAGCTTAGGAACCCGGGGTGAGCAGTTCTTC.

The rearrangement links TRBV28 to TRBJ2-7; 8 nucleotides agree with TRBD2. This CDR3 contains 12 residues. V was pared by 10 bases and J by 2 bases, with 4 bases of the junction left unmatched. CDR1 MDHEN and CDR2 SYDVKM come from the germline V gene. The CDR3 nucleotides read TGTGCCACCGAACTAGCGGCCTACGAGCAGTACTTC. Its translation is CATELAAYEQYF.

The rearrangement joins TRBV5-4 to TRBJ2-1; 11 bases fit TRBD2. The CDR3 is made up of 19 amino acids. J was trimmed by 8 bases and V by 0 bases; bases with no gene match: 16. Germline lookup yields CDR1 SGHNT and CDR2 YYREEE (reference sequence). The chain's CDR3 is CASSLGPSIAGGHSDEQFF. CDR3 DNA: TGTGCCAGCAGCTTGGGTCCCAGCATAGCGGGGGGGCATTCGGATGAGCAGTTCTTC.

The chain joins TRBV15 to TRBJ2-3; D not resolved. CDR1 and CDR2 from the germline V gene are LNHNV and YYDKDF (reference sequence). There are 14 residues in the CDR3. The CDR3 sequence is CAVSTEINTDTQYF. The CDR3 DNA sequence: TGTGCTGTCTCAACAGAGATAAACACAGATACGCAGTATTTT.

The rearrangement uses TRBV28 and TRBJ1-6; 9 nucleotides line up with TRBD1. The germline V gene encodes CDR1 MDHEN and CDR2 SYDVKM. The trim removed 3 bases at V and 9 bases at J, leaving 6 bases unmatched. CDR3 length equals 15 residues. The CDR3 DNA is TGTGCCAGCAGTTTGGTGGGACAGGGCTCTTCACCCCTCCACTTT. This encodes CASSLVGQGSSPLHF.

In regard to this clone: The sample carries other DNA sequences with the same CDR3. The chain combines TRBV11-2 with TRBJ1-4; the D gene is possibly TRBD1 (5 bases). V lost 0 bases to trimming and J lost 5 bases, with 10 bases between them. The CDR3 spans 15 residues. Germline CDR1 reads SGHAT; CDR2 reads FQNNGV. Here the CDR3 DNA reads TGTGCCAGCAGCTTAGAGGCGGGGGGGAATGAAAAACTGTTTTTT. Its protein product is CASSLEAGGNEKLFF.

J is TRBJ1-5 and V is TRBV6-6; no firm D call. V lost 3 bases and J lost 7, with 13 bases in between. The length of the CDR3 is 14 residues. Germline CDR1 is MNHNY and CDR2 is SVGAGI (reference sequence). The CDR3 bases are TGTGCCAGCAGTTATTCACGGGGAGGCCAGCCCCAGCATTTT. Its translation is CASSYSRGGQPQHF.

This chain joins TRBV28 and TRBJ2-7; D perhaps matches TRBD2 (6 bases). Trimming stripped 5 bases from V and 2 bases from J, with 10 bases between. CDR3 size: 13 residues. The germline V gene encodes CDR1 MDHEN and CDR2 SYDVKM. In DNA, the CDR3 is TGTGCCAGCAGTATAGCGGATACCTACGAGCAGTACTTC. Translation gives CASSIADTYEQYF. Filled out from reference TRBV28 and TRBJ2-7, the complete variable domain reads DVKVTQSSRYLVKRTGEKVFLECVQDMDHENMFWYRQDPGLGLRLIYFSYDVKMKEKGDIPEGYSVSREKKERFSLILESASTNQTSMYLCASSIADTYEQYFGPGTRLTVT.

CDR3: CASSIQRASAQEAFF. The CDR3 region has the DNA TGTGCCAGTAGTATTCAGAGAGCTTCCGCTCAAGAAGCTTTCTTT. The rearrangement uses TRBV19 and TRBJ1-1; D is unresolved. From germline, CDR1 is LNHDA and CDR2 SQIVND (reference sequence). The CDR3 has 15 amino acids. Between the trimmed V and J ends, which lost 3 bases and 8 bases, there was a span of 19 bases.

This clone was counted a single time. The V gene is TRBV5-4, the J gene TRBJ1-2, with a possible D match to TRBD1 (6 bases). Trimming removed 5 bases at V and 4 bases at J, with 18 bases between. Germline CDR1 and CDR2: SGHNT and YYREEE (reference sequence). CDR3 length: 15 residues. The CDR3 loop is CASRPDNRALYGYTF. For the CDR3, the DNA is TGTGCCAGCAGACCTGATAACAGGGCCCTCTATGGCTACACCTTC.

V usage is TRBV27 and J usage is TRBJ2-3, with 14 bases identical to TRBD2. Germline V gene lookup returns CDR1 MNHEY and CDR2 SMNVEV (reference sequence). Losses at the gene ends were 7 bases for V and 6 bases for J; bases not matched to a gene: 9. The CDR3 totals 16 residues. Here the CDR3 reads CASTPGTSGRGDTQYF. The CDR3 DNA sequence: TGTGCCAGCACTCCTGGGACTAGCGGGAGAGGGGATACGCAGTATTTT.

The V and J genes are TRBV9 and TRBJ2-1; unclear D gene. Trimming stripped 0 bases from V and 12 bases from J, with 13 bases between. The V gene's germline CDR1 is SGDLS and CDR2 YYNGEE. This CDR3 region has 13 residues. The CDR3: CASSVDEAQMQFF. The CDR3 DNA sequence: TGTGCCAGCAGCGTAGATGAGGCGCAGATGCAGTTCTTC. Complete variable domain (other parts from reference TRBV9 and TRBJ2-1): DSGVTQTPKHLITATGQRVTLRCSPRSGDLSVYWYQQSLDQGLQFLIQYYNGEERAKGNILERFSAQQFPDLHSELNLSSLELGDSALYFCASSVDEAQMQFFGPGTRLTVL.

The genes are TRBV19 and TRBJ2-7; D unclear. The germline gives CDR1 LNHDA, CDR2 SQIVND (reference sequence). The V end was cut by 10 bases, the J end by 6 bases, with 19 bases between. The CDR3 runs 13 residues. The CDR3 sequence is CATLRRESGEQYF. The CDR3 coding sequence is TGTGCCACCCTCCGTAGGGAATCGGGCGAGCAGTACTTC. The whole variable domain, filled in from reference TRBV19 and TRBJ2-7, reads DGGITQSPKYLFRKEGQNVTLSCEQNLNHDAMYWYRQDPGQGLRLIYYSQIVNDFQKGDIAEGYSVSREKKESFPLTVTSAQKNPTAFYLCATLRRESGEQYFGPGTRLTVT.

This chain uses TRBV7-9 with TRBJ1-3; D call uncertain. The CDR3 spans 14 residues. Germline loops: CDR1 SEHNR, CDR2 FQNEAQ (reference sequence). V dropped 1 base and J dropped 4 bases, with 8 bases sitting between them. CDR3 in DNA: TGTGCCAGCAGCTTAGAATTCGCAGGAAACACCATATATTTT. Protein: CASSLEFAGNTIYF.

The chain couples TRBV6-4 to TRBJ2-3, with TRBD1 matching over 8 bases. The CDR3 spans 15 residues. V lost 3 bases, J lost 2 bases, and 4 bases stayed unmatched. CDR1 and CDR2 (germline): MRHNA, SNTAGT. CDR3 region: CASSEGDRPTDTQYF. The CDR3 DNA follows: TGTGCCAGCAGTGAGGGGGACAGGCCCACAGATACGCAGTATTTT.

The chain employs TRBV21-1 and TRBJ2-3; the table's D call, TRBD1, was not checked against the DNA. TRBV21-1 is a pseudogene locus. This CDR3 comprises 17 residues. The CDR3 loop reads CASTDHRQTQHTDTQYF. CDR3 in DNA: TGTGCCAGCACCGACCACCGACAGACTCAACACACAGATACGCAGTATTTT.

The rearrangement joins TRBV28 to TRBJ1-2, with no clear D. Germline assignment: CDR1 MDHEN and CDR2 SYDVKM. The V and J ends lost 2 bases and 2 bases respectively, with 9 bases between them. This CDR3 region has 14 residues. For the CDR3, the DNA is TGTGCCAGCAGTTTAGTGAACGGGAACTATGGCTACACCTTC. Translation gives CASSLVNGNYGYTF.